The rows below give T cell receptor beta chains drawn from one sample of a study of blood T cell repertoires in COVID-19. The repertoire was sequenced with immunoSEQ multiplex PCR; TCRdb's copy has only in-frame clones and lacks some. Of hundreds of thousands of clones listed, about nine tenths are singletons. Sequences were obtained from peripheral blood. These receptors were taken from a man aged 50 to 60 with COVID-19, enrolled during active disease. CDR3s include the opening cysteine and the closing phenylalanine or tryptophan. The order of the fields is J gene, V gene, D gene, clone size, CDR3 length, CDR3 DNA, CDR3 protein. A D gene is named only where the DNA matches it firmly. Part of the rows lack a size; the others show once, few, many or a class for expanded clones.

TRBJ2-2	TRBV5-1	TRBD2	once	17	TGCGCCAGCAGCTTAGATACCGGGACTAGTTCCACCGGGGAGCTGTTTTTT	CASSLDTGTSSTGELFF
TRBJ2-3	TRBV10-3	TRBD1	NA	16	TGTGCCATCAGGGGTAGTGGGACAGGGACCACAGATACGCAGTATTTT	CAIRGSGTGTTDTQYF
TRBJ2-5	TRBV5-1	NA	NA	15	TGCGCCAGCAGCTTAGCGGGTGTGTACCAAGAGACCCAGTACTTC	CASSLAGVYQETQYF
TRBJ2-5	TRBV25-1	NA	NA	14	TGTGCCAGCAGTGAATCTTCGGGACAAGAGACCCAGTACTTC	CASSESSGQETQYF
TRBJ2-7	TRBV6-5	NA	once	12	TGTGCCAGCTTGGGCAACTCCTACGAGCAGTACTTC	CASLGNSYEQYF
TRBJ2-5	TRBV19	TRBD2	NA	18	TGTGCCAGTAGTATATCCGGGACTAGCGGGATCCGCCAAGAGACCCAGTACTTC	CASSISGTSGIRQETQYF
TRBJ2-1	TRBV6-1	TRBD1	NA	15	TGTGCCAGCAGTGACCTAGGACAGGGGGGGGATGAGCAGTTCTTC	CASSDLGQGGDEQFF
TRBJ2-2	TRBV27	NA	NA	15	TGTGCCAGCAGGGTTCAGGGAACGAACACCGGGGAGCTGTTTTTT	CASRVQGTNTGELFF
TRBJ1-1	TRBV7-9	TRBD1	NA	13	TGTGCCAGCAGCAAGGACAGGGACACTGAAGCTTTCTTT	CASSKDRDTEAFF
TRBJ2-1	TRBV30	NA	NA	14	TGTGCCTGGAGTCGGATGCCAGGCTACAATGAGCAGTTCTTC	CAWSRMPGYNEQFF
TRBJ1-2	TRBV6-5	NA	NA	15	TGTGCCAGCAGTTACAATTCGCCAGGGTCAGGTGGCTACACCTTC	CASSYNSPGSGGYTF
TRBJ1-5	TRBV6-5	NA	NA	16	TGTGCCAGCAGTTACTCGACAGACCCTAGCAATCAGCCCCAGCATTTT	CASSYSTDPSNQPQHF
TRBJ2-7	TRBV6-6	NA	NA	13	TGTGCCAGCAGCCGCCCCACAGATAAGGAGCAGTACTTC	CASSRPTDKEQYF
TRBJ2-1	TRBV5-4	NA	NA	11	TGTGCCACGTCCGGTTACAATGAGCAGTTCTTC	CATSGYNEQFF
TRBJ2-1	TRBV19	TRBD1	NA	15	TGTGCCAGTAGTCTGAGGGGACAGGGAAACAATGAGCAGTTCTTC	CASSLRGQGNNEQFF
TRBJ1-5	TRBV2	NA	once	15	TGTGCCAGCAGTGGCCGGGGGACCAGCAATCAGCCCCAGCATTTT	CASSGRGTSNQPQHF
TRBJ2-2	TRBV30	NA	NA	13	TGTGCCTGGAGTGGAGGGAACACCGGGGAGCTGTTTTTT	CAWSGGNTGELFF
TRBJ1-5	TRBV28	TRBD1	NA	15	TGTGCCAGCAGTTTGGGACAGCCGACGGTTCAGCCCCAGCATTTT	CASSLGQPTVQPQHF
TRBJ2-4	TRBV7-2	TRBD2	NA	15	TGTGCCAGCAGCCCGACCCCTAGCGGGGAGAACATTCAGTACTTC	CASSPTPSGENIQYF
TRBJ2-7	TRBV11-1	TRBD2	NA	16	TGTGCCAGCAGCCCCCTCAAGCGGGAGCACTCCTACGAGCAGTACTTC	CASSPLKREHSYEQYF
TRBJ2-5	TRBV19	NA	few	14	TGTGCCAGTAGTCGGGGGAGAGGGAGAGAGACCCAGTACTTC	CASSRGRGRETQYF
TRBJ2-7	TRBV27	TRBD1	NA	17	TGTGCCAGCAGTTCTAGACAGGGGGGTGAGACTATAGGCGAGCAGTACTTC	CASSSRQGGETIGEQYF
TRBJ2-7	TRBV7-9	TRBD1	NA	12	TGTGCCACCGGACAGGAAGCCTACGAGCAGTACTTC	CATGQEAYEQYF
TRBJ1-4	TRBV5-1	TRBD1	NA	15	TGCGCCAGCAGTCCGGGACAGGGAACGAGTGAAAAACTGTTTTTT	CASSPGQGTSEKLFF
TRBJ1-5	TRBV27	NA	NA	14	TGTGCCAGCAGTCTCGGACAGACCAATCAGCCCCAGCATTTT	CASSLGQTNQPQHF
TRBJ2-5	TRBV25-1	NA	NA	14	TGTGCCAGCAGTGAAGTGGATTCTGCAGGGACCCAGTACTTC	CASSEVDSAGTQYF
TRBJ1-4	TRBV4-3	TRBD1	NA	17	TGCGCCAGCAGCCCGGGACAGGGATCTTCAACTAATGAAAAACTGTTTTTT	CASSPGQGSSTNEKLFF
TRBJ2-1	TRBV24-1	NA	few	12	TGTGCCACCGGCAGAACCTACAATGAGCAGTTCTTC	CATGRTYNEQFF
TRBJ1-6	TRBV19	NA	NA	14	TGTGCCAGTAGTATTGGAGTGGCGAATTCACCCCTCCACTTT	CASSIGVANSPLHF
TRBJ1-4	TRBV28	TRBD1	once	17	TGTGCCAGCAGTTTATGGGGACAGGGGAGGTCTAATGAAAAACTGTTTTTT	CASSLWGQGRSNEKLFF
TRBJ1-2	TRBV19	TRBD1	NA	13	TGTGCCAGTAGTTGGGACAGGGGGTATGGCTACACCTTC	CASSWDRGYGYTF
TRBJ2-1	TRBV5-1	TRBD2	NA	15	TGCGCCAGCAGCCCTACTCTGACTAGCGGGGCTGAGCAGTTCTTC	CASSPTLTSGAEQFF
TRBJ1-2	TRBV25-1	NA	NA	13	TGTGCCAGCAGTGTGGGACTTCTAGATGGCTACACCTTC	CASSVGLLDGYTF
TRBJ2-5	TRBV24-1	TRBD1	once	14	TGTGCCACCAGTCGAGGACAGGCAGGGGAGACCCAGTACTTC	CATSRGQAGETQYF
TRBJ1-2	TRBV6-5	TRBD1	NA	15	TGTGCCAGCAGAGGTTCACCGGGACAGGGGTCTGGCTACACCTTC	CASRGSPGQGSGYTF
TRBJ1-2	TRBV3-1/TRBV3-2	NA	few	15	TGTGCCAGCAGCCAAGAGGGAGGGAATCCCTATGGCTACACCTTC	CASSQEGGNPYGYTF
TRBJ2-5	TRBV7-9	NA	NA	12	TGTGCCAGCAGCTTCGACTTGGAGACCCAGTACTTC	CASSFDLETQYF
TRBJ2-3	TRBV10-1	NA	once	14	TGCGCCAGCAGTGAGGGAGGGGTCACAGATACGCAGTATTTT	CASSEGGVTDTQYF
TRBJ2-7	TRBV6-5	TRBD2	NA	16	TGTGCCAGCAGTTCCCAGACTAGCGGGAGGGGGTACGAGCAGTACTTC	CASSSQTSGRGYEQYF
TRBJ2-3	TRBV7-6	TRBD2	NA	16	TGTGCCAGCAGTGCAAATAGCGGGGGGGCTTCAGATACGCAGTATTTT	CASSANSGGASDTQYF
TRBJ2-3	TRBV27	NA	NA	10	TGTGCCTCAGGCACAGATACGCAGTATTTT	CASGTDTQYF
TRBJ1-6	TRBV6-6	TRBD1	NA	16	TGTGCCAGCAGGACCCCAGGGGGGATGCGGGATTCACCCCTCCACTTT	CASRTPGGMRDSPLHF
TRBJ2-3	TRBV15	TRBD1	NA	15	TGTGCCACCAGCGGGAGGGACAGGGAAAGAGATACGCAGTATTTT	CATSGRDRERDTQYF
TRBJ1-4	TRBV7-2	NA	once	14	TGTGCCAGCAGCTTCGGGGTGGGAAATGAAAAACTGTTTTTT	CASSFGVGNEKLFF
TRBJ1-1	TRBV12-3/TRBV12-4	NA	NA	10	TGTGCCAGCCGGAACACTGAAGCTTTCTTT	CASRNTEAFF
TRBJ2-7	TRBV2	NA	NA	11	TGTGCCAGCAGCAGGACCTACGAGCAGTACTTC	CASSRTYEQYF
TRBJ2-5	TRBV27	TRBD2	NA	15	TGTGCCAGCAGCCAGCGGGGGGCCTACTCGGAGACCCAGTACTTC	CASSQRGAYSETQYF
TRBJ1-5	TRBV2	NA	once	14	TGTGCCAGCAGTGAATCGGGGGGAGATCAGCCCCAGCATTTT	CASSESGGDQPQHF
TRBJ1-3	TRBV6-5	NA	NA	14	TGTGCCAGCAGGGGCCCGAGCTCTGGAAACACCATATATTTT	CASRGPSSGNTIYF
TRBJ2-7	TRBV19	TRBD1	NA	14	TGTGCCAGTAGTTTCGAGACAGGGAATGCCGAGCAGTACTTC	CASSFETGNAEQYF
TRBJ2-7	TRBV7-8	TRBD1	once	17	TGTGCCAGCAGACCACCGGGACAGGGAGCCCCTTTCTACGAGCAGTACTTC	CASRPPGQGAPFYEQYF
TRBJ1-4	TRBV19	TRBD1	NA	14	TGTGCCAGTAGAACCGGGACAGGGGTACAAAAACTGTTTTTT	CASRTGTGVQKLFF
TRBJ1-1	TRBV12-5	NA	NA	13	TGTGCTAGTGGTTTGGGGACATCTACTGAAGCTTTCTTT	CASGLGTSTEAFF
TRBJ1-2	TRBV2	TRBD1	NA	18	TGTGCCAGCAGTAGGATTCGGGACAGGGGGGAGCGGAGCGATGGCTACACCTTC	CASSRIRDRGERSDGYTF
TRBJ2-2	TRBV9	NA	NA	14	TGTGCCAGCAGCGTAGGCGGGAACACCGGGGAGCTGTTTTTT	CASSVGGNTGELFF
TRBJ1-3	TRBV14	NA	NA	15	TGTGCCAGCAGCCAGGAACTAATCTCTGGAAACACCATATATTTT	CASSQELISGNTIYF
TRBJ2-1	TRBV21-1	NA	NA	17	TGTGCCAGCAGCAAAGCCCCTCTTCTTGACTGTCACAATGAGCAGTTCTTC	CASSKAPLLDCHNEQFF
TRBJ2-3	TRBV5-1	TRBD2	NA	15	TGCGCCAGCAGCTTGTCGGGGGGGCCGGGAGATACGCAGTATTTT	CASSLSGGPGDTQYF
TRBJ2-3	TRBV28	NA	NA	14	TGTGCCAGCAGGGAACAGGGTAGCACAGATACGCAGTATTTT	CASREQGSTDTQYF